This TCR beta chain stems from a study of Ad26.COV2.S vaccination and SARS-CoV-2 variants. Study results and caveats: Vaccinees reportedly had broad spike-specific CD8+ and CD4+ T cell responses. For non-spike TCRs, breadth in vaccine recipients resembled that in placebo recipients.

CDR1 and CDR2 from the germline V gene are LGHDT and YNNKEL (reference sequence). The CDR3 runs to 14 residues. Worth noting for this clone: Its antigen is unknown. An end of the junction does not agree with germline; a read error may underlie this.

Treatment: around 19 received Ad26.COV2.S at low or high dose, single or two shots; 5 received placebo; per-sample allocation not given. Day 63 after the first vaccine or placebo injection was the time point for sampling. Generated by immunoSEQ multiplex PCR, the TCRdb table keeps only in-frame clones and is missing some. This table holds some 320,000 clones, around 81% found once. Material: peripheral blood, obtained in a trial of Ad26.COV2.S vaccine versus placebo. The chain links TRBV3-1 (or the pseudogene TRBV3-2) to TRBJ2-7, with TRBD1 identical over 9 bases. The source is a person aged 18-60 years who received the Ad26.COV2.S COVID-19 vaccine or a placebo. In DNA form, the CDR3 reads TGTGCCAGCAGCCAAGATCTGGGACAGGGCGTACGGAACTTC. This encodes CASSQDLGQGVRNF.